What follows is one T cell receptor beta chain and its context. Method: immunoSEQ multiplex PCR; TCRdb's copy keeps in-frame clones and lacks some. The data contain some 80,000 clones, 92% of them seen just once; the ten biggest clones take up 0.55% to 0.65%. Blood got drawn at baseline, again on cycle 4 day 1, and then on cycle 7 day 1. There are 14 residues in the CDR3. Looked up from germline, CDR1 is MNHNS and CDR2 is SASEGT. V lost 2 bases and J lost 8, with 13 bases in between. This entry comes from a study of OX40 agonist ivuxolimab in advanced cancers. For the study at large: Antecedent anti-PD-1, anti-PD-L1 or anti-CTLA-4 therapy was permissible, with 35% to 40% having received some.

The J gene is TRBJ2-4, the V gene TRBV6-1, with a tentative D call TRBD2 (7 bases). The clonotype originates from an adult with an advanced solid tumor such as melanoma, head and neck, liver or kidney cancer. The source material was CD4+ or CD8+ T cells sorted from blood, sampled in a trial of the OX40 agonist ivuxolimab. CDR3 region: CASSESQGRDIQYF. The CDR3 nucleotides are TGTGCCAGCAGTGAAAGTCAGGGGAGGGACATTCAGTACTTC.